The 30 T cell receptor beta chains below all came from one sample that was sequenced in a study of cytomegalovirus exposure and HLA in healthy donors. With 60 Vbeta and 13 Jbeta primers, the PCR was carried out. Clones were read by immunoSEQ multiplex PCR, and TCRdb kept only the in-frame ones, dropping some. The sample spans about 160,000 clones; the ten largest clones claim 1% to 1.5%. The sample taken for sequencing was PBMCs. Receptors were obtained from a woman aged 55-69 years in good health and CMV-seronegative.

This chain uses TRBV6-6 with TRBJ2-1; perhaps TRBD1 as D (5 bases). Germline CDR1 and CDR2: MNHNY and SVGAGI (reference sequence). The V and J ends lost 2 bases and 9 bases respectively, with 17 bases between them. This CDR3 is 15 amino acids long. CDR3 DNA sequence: TGTGCCAGCAGTTACGAGACAGATAGTTTTGGTGAGCAGTTCTTC. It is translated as CASSYETDSFGEQFF.

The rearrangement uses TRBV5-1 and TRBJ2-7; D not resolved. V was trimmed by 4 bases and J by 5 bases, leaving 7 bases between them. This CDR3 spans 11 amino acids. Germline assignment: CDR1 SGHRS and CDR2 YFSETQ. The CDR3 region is CASSTTNEQYF. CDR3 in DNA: TGCGCCAGCAGCACAACGAACGAGCAGTACTTC.

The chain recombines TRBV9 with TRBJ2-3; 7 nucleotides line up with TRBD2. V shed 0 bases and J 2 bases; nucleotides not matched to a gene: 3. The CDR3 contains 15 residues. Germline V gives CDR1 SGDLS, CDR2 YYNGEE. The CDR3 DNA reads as TGTGCCAGCAGCGTAGACGGGGGGTTCACAGATACGCAGTATTTT. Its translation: CASSVDGGFTDTQYF.

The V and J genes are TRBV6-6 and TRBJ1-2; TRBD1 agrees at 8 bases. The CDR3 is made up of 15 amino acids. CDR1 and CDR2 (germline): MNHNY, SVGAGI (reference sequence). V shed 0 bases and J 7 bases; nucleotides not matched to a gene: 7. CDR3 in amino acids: CASSYSSGGEGGYTF. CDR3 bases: TGTGCCAGCAGTTACTCTTCAGGGGGCGAGGGTGGCTACACCTTC.

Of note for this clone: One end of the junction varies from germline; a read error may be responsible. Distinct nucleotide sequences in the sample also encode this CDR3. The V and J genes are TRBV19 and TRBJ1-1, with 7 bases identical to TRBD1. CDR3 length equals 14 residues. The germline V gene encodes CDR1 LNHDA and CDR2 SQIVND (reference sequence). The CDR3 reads CASSTTGSYTEAFF. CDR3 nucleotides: TGTGCCAGCAGTACGACAGGGTCGTACACTGAAGCTTTCTTT. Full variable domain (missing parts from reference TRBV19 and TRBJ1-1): DGGITQSPKYLFRKEGQNVTLSCEQNLNHDAMYWYRQDPGQGLRLIYYSQIVNDFQKGDIAEGYSVSREKKESFPLTVTSAQKNPTAFYLCASSTTGSYTEAFFGQGTRLTVV.

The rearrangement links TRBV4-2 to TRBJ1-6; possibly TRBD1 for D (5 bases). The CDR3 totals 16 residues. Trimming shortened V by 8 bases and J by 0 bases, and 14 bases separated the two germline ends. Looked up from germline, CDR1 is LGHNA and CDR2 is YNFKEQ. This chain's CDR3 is CASGERRGSYNSPLHF. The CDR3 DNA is TGTGCCAGCGGGGAGAGGAGGGGCTCCTATAATTCACCCCTCCACTTT.

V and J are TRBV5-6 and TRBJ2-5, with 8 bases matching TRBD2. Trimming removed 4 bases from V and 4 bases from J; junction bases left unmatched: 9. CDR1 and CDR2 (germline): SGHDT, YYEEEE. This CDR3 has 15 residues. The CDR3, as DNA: TGTGCCAGCAGCCGCTCGGGGGGGCCTCTAGAGACCCAGTACTTC. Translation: CASSRSGGPLETQYF.

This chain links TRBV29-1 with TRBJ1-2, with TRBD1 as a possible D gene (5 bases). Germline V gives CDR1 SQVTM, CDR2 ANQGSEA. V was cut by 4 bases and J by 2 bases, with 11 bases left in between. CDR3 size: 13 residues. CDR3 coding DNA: TGCAGCGTTGTACTCCCAGGGAACTATGGCTACACCTTC. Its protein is CSVVLPGNYGYTF.

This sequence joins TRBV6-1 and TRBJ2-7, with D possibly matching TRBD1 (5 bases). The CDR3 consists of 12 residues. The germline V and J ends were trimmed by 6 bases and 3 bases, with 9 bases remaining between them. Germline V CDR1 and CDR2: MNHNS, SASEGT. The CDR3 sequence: CASSVTGYEQYF. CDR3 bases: TGTGCCAGCAGCGTTACAGGCTACGAGCAGTACTTC.

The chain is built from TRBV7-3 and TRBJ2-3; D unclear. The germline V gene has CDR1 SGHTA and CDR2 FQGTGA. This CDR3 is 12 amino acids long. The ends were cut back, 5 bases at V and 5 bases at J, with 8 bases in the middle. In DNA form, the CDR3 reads TGTGCCAGCAGCCCCTCCGGAGATACGCAGTATTTT. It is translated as CASSPSGDTQYF.

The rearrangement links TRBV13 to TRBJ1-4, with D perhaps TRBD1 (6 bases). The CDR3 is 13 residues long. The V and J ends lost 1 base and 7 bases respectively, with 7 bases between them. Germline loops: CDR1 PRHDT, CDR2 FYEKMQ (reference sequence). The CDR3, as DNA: TGTGCCAGCAGCTTAGCACAGGGTGAAAAACTGTTTTTT. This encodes CASSLAQGEKLFF. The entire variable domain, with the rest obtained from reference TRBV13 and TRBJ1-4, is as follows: AAGVIQSPRHLIKEKRETATLKCYPIPRHDTVYWYQQGPGQDPQFLISFYEKMQSDKGSIPDRFSAQQFSDYHSELNMSSLELGDSALYFCASSLAQGEKLFFGSGTQLSVL.

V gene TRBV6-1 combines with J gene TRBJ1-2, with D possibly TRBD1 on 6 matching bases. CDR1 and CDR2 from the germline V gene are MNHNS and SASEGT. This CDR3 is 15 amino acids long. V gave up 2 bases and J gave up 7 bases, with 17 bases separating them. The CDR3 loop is CASSENGTPWGGYTF. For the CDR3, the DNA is TGTGCCAGCAGTGAAAACGGGACACCTTGGGGTGGCTACACCTTC.

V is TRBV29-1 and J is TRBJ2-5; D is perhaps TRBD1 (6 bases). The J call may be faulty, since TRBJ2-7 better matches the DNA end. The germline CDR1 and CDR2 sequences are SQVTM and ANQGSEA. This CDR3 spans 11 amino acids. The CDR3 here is CSVARGYEQYF. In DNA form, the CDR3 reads TGCAGCGTTGCCAGGGGCTACGAGCAGTACTTC.

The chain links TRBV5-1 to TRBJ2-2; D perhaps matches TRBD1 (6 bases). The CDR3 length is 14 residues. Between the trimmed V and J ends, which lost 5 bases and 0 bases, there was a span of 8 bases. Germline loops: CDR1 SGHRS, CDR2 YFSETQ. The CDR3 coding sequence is TGCGCCAGCAGGAGGGGGACGAACACCGGGGAGCTGTTTTTT. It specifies CASRRGTNTGELFF.

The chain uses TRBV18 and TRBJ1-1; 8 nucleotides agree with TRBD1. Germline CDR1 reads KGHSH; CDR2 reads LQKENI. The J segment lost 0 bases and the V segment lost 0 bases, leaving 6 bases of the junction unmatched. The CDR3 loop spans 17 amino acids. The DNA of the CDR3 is TGTGCCAGCTCACCACCTCTGACAGGGGCATTGAACACTGAAGCTTTCTTT. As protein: CASSPPLTGALNTEAFF.

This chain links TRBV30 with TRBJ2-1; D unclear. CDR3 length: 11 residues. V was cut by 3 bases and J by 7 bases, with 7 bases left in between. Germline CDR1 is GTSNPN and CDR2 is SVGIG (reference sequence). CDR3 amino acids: CAWSRSNEQFF. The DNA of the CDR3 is TGTGCCTGGAGCCGGAGTAATGAGCAGTTCTTC.

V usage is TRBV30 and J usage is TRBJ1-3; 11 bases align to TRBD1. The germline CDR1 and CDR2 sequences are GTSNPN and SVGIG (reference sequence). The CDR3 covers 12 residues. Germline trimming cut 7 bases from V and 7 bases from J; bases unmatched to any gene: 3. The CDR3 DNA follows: TGTGCCTCCGGGACAGGGGGGAACACCATATATTTT. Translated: CASGTGGNTIYF.

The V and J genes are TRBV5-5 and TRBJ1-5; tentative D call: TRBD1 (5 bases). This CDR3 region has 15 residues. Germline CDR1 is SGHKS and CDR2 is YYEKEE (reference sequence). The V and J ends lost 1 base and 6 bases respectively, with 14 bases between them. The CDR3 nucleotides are TGTGCCAGCAGCTTGCTTGTCCAGGGAAGTCAGCCCCAGCATTTT. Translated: CASSLLVQGSQPQHF.

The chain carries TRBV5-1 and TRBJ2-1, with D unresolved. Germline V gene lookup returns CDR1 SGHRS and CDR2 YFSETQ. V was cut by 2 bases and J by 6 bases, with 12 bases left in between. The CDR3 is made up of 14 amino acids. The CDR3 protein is CASSFGPPGNEQFF. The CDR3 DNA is TGCGCCAGCAGCTTTGGCCCCCCGGGCAATGAGCAGTTCTTC.

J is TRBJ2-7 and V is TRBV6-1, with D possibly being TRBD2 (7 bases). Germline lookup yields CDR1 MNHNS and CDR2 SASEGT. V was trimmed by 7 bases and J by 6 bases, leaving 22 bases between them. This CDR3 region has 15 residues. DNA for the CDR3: TGTGCCAGCACTCCGAAAGGGGGGGCGGGGAGCGAGCAGTACTTC. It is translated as CASTPKGGAGSEQYF.

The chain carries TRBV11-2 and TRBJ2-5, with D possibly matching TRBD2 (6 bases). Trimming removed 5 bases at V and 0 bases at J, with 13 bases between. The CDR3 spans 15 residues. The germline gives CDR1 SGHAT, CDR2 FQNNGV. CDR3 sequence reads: CASSPIAAYQETQYF. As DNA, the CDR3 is TGTGCCAGCAGCCCAATAGCGGCGTACCAAGAGACCCAGTACTTC. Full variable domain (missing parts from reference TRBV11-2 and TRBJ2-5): EAGVAQSPRYKIIEKRQSVAFWCNPISGHATLYWYQQILGQGPKLLIQFQNNGVVDDSQLPKDRFSAERLKGVDSTLKIQPAKLEDSAVYLCASSPIAAYQETQYFGPGTRLLVL.

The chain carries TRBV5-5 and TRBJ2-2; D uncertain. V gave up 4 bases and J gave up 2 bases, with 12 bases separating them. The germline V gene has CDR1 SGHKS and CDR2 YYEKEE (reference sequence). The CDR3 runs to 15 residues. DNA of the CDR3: TGTGCCAGCAGCCCCATGCCAGGAAACACCGGGGAGCTGTTTTTT. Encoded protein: CASSPMPGNTGELFF.

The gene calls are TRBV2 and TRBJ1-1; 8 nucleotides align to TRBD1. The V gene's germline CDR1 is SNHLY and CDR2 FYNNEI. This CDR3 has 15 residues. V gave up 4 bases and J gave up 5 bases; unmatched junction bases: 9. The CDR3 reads CASSGTGGIWTEAFF. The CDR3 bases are TGTGCCAGCAGTGGAACAGGGGGGATATGGACTGAAGCTTTCTTT.

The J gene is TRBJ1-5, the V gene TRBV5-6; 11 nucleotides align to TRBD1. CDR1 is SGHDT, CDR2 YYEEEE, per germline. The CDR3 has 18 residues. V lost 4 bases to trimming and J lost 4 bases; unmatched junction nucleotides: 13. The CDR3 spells CASSKDRGRVGRNQPQHF. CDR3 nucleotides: TGTGCCAGCAGCAAGGACAGGGGGCGCGTTGGAAGGAATCAGCCCCAGCATTTT.

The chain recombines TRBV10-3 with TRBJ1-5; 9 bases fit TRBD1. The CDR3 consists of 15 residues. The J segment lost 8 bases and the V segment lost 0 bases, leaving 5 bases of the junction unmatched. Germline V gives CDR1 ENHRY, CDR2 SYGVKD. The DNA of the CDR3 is TGTGCCATCAGTGAGTCGGGACAGGGAGGCGAGCCCCAGCATTTT. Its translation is CAISESGQGGEPQHF.

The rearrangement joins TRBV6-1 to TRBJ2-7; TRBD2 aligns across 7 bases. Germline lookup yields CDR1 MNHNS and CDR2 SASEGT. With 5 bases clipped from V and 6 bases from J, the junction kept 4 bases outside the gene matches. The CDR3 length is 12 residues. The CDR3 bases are TGTGCCAGCAGTTCTTGGGGGGGCGAGCAGTACTTC. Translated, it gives CASSSWGGEQYF.

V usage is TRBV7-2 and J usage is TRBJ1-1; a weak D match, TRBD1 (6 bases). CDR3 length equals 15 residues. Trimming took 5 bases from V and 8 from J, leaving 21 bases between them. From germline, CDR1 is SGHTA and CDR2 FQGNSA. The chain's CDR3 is CASSPTLLIGGEAFF. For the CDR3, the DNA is TGTGCCAGCAGCCCGACGCTCCTCATAGGGGGAGAAGCTTTCTTT.

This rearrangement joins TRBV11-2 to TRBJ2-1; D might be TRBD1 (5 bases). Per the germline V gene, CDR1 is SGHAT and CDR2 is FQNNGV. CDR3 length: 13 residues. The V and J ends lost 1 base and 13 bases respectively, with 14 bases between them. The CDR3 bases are TGTGCCAGCAGCTTAGCCCCGGACATGTCTCAGTTCTTC. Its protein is CASSLAPDMSQFF.

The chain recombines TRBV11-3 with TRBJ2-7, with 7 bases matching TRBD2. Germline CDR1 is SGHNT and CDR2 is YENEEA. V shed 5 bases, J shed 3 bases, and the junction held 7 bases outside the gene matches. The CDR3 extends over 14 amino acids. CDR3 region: CASSPRSGGYEQYF. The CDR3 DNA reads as TGTGCCAGCAGCCCCCGTTCGGGGGGCTACGAGCAGTACTTC. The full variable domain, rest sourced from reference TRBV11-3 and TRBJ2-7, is EAGVVQSPRYKIIEKKQPVAFWCNPISGHNTLYWYLQNLGQGPELLIRYENEEAVDDSQLPKDRFSAERLKGVDSTLKIQPAELGDSAVYLCASSPRSGGYEQYFGPGTRLTVT.

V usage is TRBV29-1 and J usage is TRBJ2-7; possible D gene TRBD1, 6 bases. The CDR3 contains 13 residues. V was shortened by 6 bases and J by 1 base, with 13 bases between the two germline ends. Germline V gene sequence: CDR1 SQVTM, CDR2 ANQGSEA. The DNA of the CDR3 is TGCAGCGTCGGACAGCCAACATCCTACGAGCAGTACTTC. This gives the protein CSVGQPTSYEQYF.